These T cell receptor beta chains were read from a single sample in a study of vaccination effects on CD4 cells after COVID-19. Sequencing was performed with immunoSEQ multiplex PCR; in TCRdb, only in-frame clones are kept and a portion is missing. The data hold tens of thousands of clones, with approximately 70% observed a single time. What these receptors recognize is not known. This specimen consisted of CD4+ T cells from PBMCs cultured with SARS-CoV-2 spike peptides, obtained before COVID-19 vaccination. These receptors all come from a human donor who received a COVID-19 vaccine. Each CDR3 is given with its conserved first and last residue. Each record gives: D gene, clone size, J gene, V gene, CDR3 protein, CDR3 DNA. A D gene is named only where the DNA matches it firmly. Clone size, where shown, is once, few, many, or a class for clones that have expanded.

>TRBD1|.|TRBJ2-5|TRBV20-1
CSARGWTQYF
TGCAGTGCCAGGGGGTGGACCCAGTACTTC
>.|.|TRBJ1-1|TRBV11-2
CASSLGNRGNAEAFF
TGTGCCAGCAGCTTAGGGAATAGGGGAAACGCTGAAGCTTTCTTT
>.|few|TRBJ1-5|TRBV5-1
CASSLGAGERPQHF
TGCGCCAGCAGCTTGGGGGCGGGCGAGAGGCCCCAGCATTTT
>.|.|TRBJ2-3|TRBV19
CASSLRGGLADTQYF
TGTGCCAGTAGTCTCAGGGGAGGATTGGCAGATACGCAGTATTTT
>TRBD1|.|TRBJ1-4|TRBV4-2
CASSQGETGAEKLFF
TGTGCCAGCAGCCAAGGGGAGACAGGGGCTGAAAAACTGTTTTTT
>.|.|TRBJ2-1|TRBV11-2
CASSPRGYNEQFF
TGTGCCAGCAGCCCCCGGGGGTACAATGAGCAGTTCTTC
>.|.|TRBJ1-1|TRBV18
CASSPLTVELTEAFF
TGTGCCAGCTCACCACTTACAGTTGAACTCACTGAAGCTTTCTTT
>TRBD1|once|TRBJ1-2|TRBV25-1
CASNSGGGGYTF
TGTGCCAGTAATTCAGGGGGGGGAGGCTACACCTTC
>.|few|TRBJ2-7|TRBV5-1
CASSLEPDSYEQYF
TGCGCCAGCAGCTTGGAGCCAGACTCCTACGAGCAGTACTTC
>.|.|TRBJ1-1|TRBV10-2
CASTPGGFTEAFF
TGCGCCAGCACTCCGGGGGGCTTCACTGAAGCTTTCTTT
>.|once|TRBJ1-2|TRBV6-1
CASSDDPGYGYTF
TGTGCCAGCAGTGATGACCCGGGCTATGGCTACACCTTC
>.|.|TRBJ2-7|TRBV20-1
CSASASSYEQYF
TGCAGTGCTAGTGCTTCCTCCTACGAGCAGTACTTC
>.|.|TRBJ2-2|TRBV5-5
CASSFSGANTGELFF
TGTGCCAGCAGCTTTTCCGGAGCGAACACCGGGGAGCTGTTTTTT
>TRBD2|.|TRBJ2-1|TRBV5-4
CASSLDKGLYNEQFF
TGTGCCAGCAGCTTGGATAAGGGACTATACAATGAGCAGTTCTTC
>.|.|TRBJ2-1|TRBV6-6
CASSWGSSVGNEQFF
TGTGCCAGCAGTTGGGGCTCGAGCGTGGGCAATGAGCAGTTCTTC
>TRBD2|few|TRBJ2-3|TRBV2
CASREAGAWITSSTDTQYF
TGTGCCAGCAGAGAAGCGGGAGCCTGGATCACTTCTAGCACAGATACGCAGTATTTT
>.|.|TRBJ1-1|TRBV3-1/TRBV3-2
CASSQGAGSPEAFF
TGTGCCAGCAGCCAAGGAGCAGGAAGCCCTGAAGCTTTCTTT
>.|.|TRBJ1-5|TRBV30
CAWSLTGTTNQPQHF
TGTGCCTGGAGTTTAACCGGGACTACCAATCAGCCCCAGCATTTT
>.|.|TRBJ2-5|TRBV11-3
CASSRGQQETQYF
TGTGCCAGCAGCCGCGGACAGCAAGAGACCCAGTACTTC
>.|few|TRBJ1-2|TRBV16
CASSQLGEANYGYTF
TGTGCCAGCAGCCAATTAGGGGAGGCAAACTATGGCTACACCTTC
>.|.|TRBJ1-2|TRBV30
CAWRVREGGYGYTF
TGTGCCTGGAGAGTCCGTGAAGGGGGGTATGGCTACACCTTC
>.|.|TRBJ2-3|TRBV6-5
CASSSDSEKRQYF
TGTGCCAGCAGTTCCGATAGCGAGAAGAGGCAGTATTTT
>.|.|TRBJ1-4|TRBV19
CASSIDRDEKLFF
TGTGCCAGTAGTATAGATCGGGATGAAAAACTGTTTTTT
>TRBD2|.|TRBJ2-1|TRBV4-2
CASSQDGTSGYNEQFF
TGTGCCAGCAGCCAAGATGGGACTAGCGGCTACAATGAGCAGTTCTTC
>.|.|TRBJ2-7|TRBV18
CASSPPGRVGEQYF
TGTGCCAGCTCACCCCCGGGCAGGGTGGGAGAGCAGTACTTC
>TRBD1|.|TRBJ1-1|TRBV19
CASSTGGGTEAFF
TGTGCCAGTAGTACAGGGGGGGGAACTGAAGCTTTCTTT
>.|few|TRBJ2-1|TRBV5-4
CASSLDPSSYNEQFF
TGTGCCAGCAGCTTGGACCCGAGCTCCTACAATGAGCAGTTCTTC
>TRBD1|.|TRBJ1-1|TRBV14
CASSQSAGGRAFF
TGTGCCAGCAGCCAAAGCGCAGGGGGAAGAGCTTTCTTT